The 20 T cell receptor beta chains presented below share a single source sample, sequenced in a study of cytomegalovirus exposure and HLA in healthy donors. In the PCR, 60 Vbeta and 13 Jbeta primers were used. The repertoire was sequenced with immunoSEQ multiplex PCR; TCRdb's copy has only in-frame clones and lacks some. This repertoire shows about 190,000 clones, roughly 77% found once; its top ten account for approximately 5%. The specimen sequenced was PBMCs. The receptor source for this set is a man younger than 40 in good health and CMV-seropositive.

The chain links TRBV30 to TRBJ1-1; no firm D call. The V gene lost 0 bases and the J gene lost 3 bases, with 8 bases spanning the gap. This CDR3 spans 13 amino acids. Germline CDR1 GTSNPN, CDR2 SVGIG (reference sequence). The CDR3: CAWSVNSDTEAFF. The CDR3 nucleotides read TGTGCCTGGAGTGTAAACTCGGACACTGAAGCTTTCTTT.

This clone has only a few counts. This chain joins TRBV11-2 and TRBJ2-6, with 7 bases that match TRBD1. The CDR3 has 17 amino acids. V trimming: 4 bases; J trimming: 0 bases; junction bases outside the gene matches: 6. CDR1 SGHAT and CDR2 FQNNGV come from the germline V gene. DNA for the CDR3: TGTGCCAGCAGCTCGGACAGGTTTATCTCTGGGGCCAACGTCCTGACTTTC. Residues: CASSSDRFISGANVLTF.

With regard to this clone: Other DNA sequences in this sample translate to the same CDR3. The J gene is TRBJ2-5, the V gene TRBV9; 13 bases line up with TRBD2. CDR3 length: 17 amino acids. The germline gives CDR1 SGDLS, CDR2 YYNGEE. V lost 0 bases and J lost 1; bases outside the gene matches: 3. The DNA of the CDR3 is TGTGCCAGCAGCGTAGGCGGACTAGCGGGAGCCCAAGAGACCCAGTACTTC. Its translation is CASSVGGLAGAQETQYF.

This clone has a handful of counts. The chain has TRBV4-2 and TRBJ2-5, with unresolved D. The V gene's germline CDR1 is LGHNA and CDR2 YNFKEQ. The CDR3 length is 16 residues. The V and J ends lost 1 base and 5 bases respectively, with 17 bases between them. CDR3 sequence (DNA): TGTGCCAGCAGCCAAGGGCGGCAGTCGGAGAGGGAGACCCAGTACTTC. Encoded protein: CASSQGRQSERETQYF.

The chain links TRBV4-3 to TRBJ1-6, with 8 bases aligning to TRBD1. This CDR3 contains 14 residues. Trimming removed 4 bases from V and 8 bases from J; junction bases left unmatched: 4. Germline loops: CDR1 LGHNA, CDR2 YSLEER. The CDR3 bases are TGCGCCAGCAGCCGGACAGGGAGGGATTCACCCCTCCACTTT. It translates to CASSRTGRDSPLHF.

The chain has TRBV5-1 and TRBJ1-3; possible D gene TRBD1, 6 bases. This CDR3 comprises 13 residues. V lost 2 bases and J lost 8, with 11 bases in between. In germline, CDR1 is SGHRS, CDR2 YFSETQ. In DNA form, the CDR3 reads TGCGCCAGCAGCTTTCCAGGGGCGGACACCATATATTTT. It specifies CASSFPGADTIYF.

The chain couples TRBV21-1 to TRBJ1-5; the table's D call of TRBD1 was not tested on the DNA. TRBV21-1 is deemed a pseudogene. This CDR3 comprises 19 residues. The CDR3 reads CATGPVIWQGFTRNQPQHF. CDR3 coding DNA: TGTGCCACAGGACCCGTGATCTGGCAGGGGTTCACTAGGAATCAGCCCCAGCATTTT.

The chain combines TRBV9 with TRBJ2-1; D might be TRBD1 (6 bases). The CDR3 is 18 residues long. With 4 bases removed from V and 0 bases from J, the gap between germline ends came to 20 bases. Germline V gene data show CDR1 as SGDLS and CDR2 as YYNGEE. CDR3 sequence: CASSPILQGLGSYNEQFF. The CDR3 region has the DNA TGTGCCAGCAGCCCCATCCTCCAGGGGCTAGGCTCCTACAATGAGCAGTTCTTC.

The chain joins TRBV7-2 to TRBJ2-3; a weak D match, TRBD2 (5 bases). CDR1 SGHTA and CDR2 FQGNSA come from the germline V gene. CDR3 length: 13 amino acids. Trimming removed 4 bases at V and 5 bases at J, with 10 bases between. The CDR3 DNA is TGTGCCAGCAGCTCCCTAGCCAGAGATACGCAGTATTTT. It encodes CASSSLARDTQYF.

The genes are TRBV9 and TRBJ2-1; D is undetermined. V was cut by 0 bases and J by 1 base, with 8 bases left in between. From germline, CDR1 is SGDLS and CDR2 YYNGEE. The CDR3 contains 15 residues. CDR3 loop: CASSVGQQSYNEQFF. Here the CDR3 DNA reads TGTGCCAGCAGCGTAGGGCAACAGTCCTACAATGAGCAGTTCTTC.

The chain has TRBV29-1 and TRBJ2-5; 10 bases line up with TRBD2. In germline, CDR1 is SQVTM, CDR2 ANQGSEA. Trimming cost V 3 bases and J 4 bases; bases outside gene matches: 5. The CDR3 is 14 residues long. DNA of the CDR3: TGCAGCGTTGAGCTAGCGGGAGTCCTAGAGACCCAGTACTTC. Encoded protein: CSVELAGVLETQYF.

To note about this clone: Other DNA sequences in the sample encode the same CDR3. The chain uses TRBV7-2 and TRBJ1-3; D unclear. The CDR3 runs 14 residues. CDR1 SGHTA and CDR2 FQGNSA come from the germline V gene. V lost 5 bases and J 1 base, leaving 9 bases between the germline ends. CDR3 coding DNA: TGTGCCAGCAGCCCCGTCGGGTCTGGAAACACCATATATTTT. It translates to CASSPVGSGNTIYF.

The chain combines TRBV5-6 with TRBJ2-5, with TRBD1 identical over 7 bases. The CDR3 length is 15 residues. Germline V CDR1 and CDR2: SGHDT, YYEEEE. The V segment lost 4 bases and the J segment 5 bases; nucleotides outside the gene matches: 11. This CDR3 is CASSPVRQGWETQYF. The CDR3, as DNA: TGTGCCAGCAGCCCCGTCCGACAGGGTTGGGAGACCCAGTACTTC.

This clone was seen only once. This rearrangement joins TRBV5-1 to TRBJ2-5, with D unresolved. The CDR3 runs 13 residues. The V gene lost 0 bases and the J gene lost 7 bases, with 10 bases spanning the gap. CDR1 and CDR2 (germline): SGHRS, YFSETQ. CDR3 region: CASSLDLSGTQYF. DNA for the CDR3: TGCGCCAGCAGCTTGGACTTGTCTGGGACCCAGTACTTC. Combining the CDR3 with reference TRBV5-1 and TRBJ2-5 gives the whole variable domain KAGVTQTPRYLIKTRGQQVTLSCSPISGHRSVSWYQQTPGQGLQFLFEYFSETQRNKGNFPGRFSGRQFSNSRSEMNVSTLELGDSALYLCASSLDLSGTQYFGPGTRLLVL.

About this clone: One junction end disagrees with the germline gene, perhaps due to a read error. The chain uses TRBV7-7 and TRBJ2-5; 8 nucleotides align to TRBD2. The CDR3 has 15 residues. CDR1 SSHAT and CDR2 FNYEAQ come from the germline V gene (reference sequence). The CDR3 is CASSPDGRGQETQYF. Here the CDR3 DNA reads TGTGCTAGCAGCCCCGACGGGAGGGGCCAAGAGACCCAGTACTTC.

The CDR3 protein is CASRGGLVNEKLFF. CDR3 DNA sequence: TGTGCCAGCAGGGGAGGGTTAGTAAATGAAAAACTGTTTTTT. This chain connects TRBV28 to TRBJ1-4; D not resolved. V was trimmed by 6 bases and J by 5 bases, leaving 13 bases between them. The CDR3 totals 14 residues. Germline V lookup: CDR1 MDHEN, CDR2 SYDVKM.

V gene TRBV6-5 combines with J gene TRBJ2-2, with 8 nucleotides matching TRBD1. The V gene end was trimmed by 2 bases and the J gene end by 6 bases; junction bases not matched to a gene: 5. The CDR3 is made up of 15 amino acids. Germline values: CDR1 MNHEY, CDR2 SVGAGI. CDR3 residues: CASSYTTGAAGELFF. Written as DNA, the CDR3 is TGTGCCAGCAGTTACACGACAGGGGCGGCCGGGGAGCTGTTTTTT.

This clone was seen just once. The rearrangement links TRBV2 to TRBJ1-1, with TRBD1 matching 7 bases. CDR1 and CDR2 from the germline V gene are SNHLY and FYNNEI. Losses at the gene ends were 3 bases for V and 1 base for J; bases not matched to a gene: 11. The length of the CDR3 is 17 residues. The CDR3 sequence is CASSESYRGSRNTEAFF. The CDR3 coding sequence is TGTGCCAGCAGTGAGTCTTACAGGGGATCGAGGAACACTGAAGCTTTCTTT.

The chain carries TRBV27 and TRBJ2-2; 7 bases are shared with TRBD1. The CDR3 consists of 16 residues. Germline CDR1 and CDR2: MNHEY and SMNVEV (reference sequence). Trimming cost V 5 bases and J 7 bases; bases outside gene matches: 13. The CDR3 region is CASSQLDRVQIGELFF. As DNA, the CDR3 is TGTGCCAGCAGTCAACTCGACAGGGTTCAAATCGGGGAGCTGTTTTTT.

This chain links TRBV4-1 with TRBJ1-1, with 9 bases lining up with TRBD1. CDR3 length: 16 amino acids. Germline loops: CDR1 MGHRA, CDR2 YSYEKL. J gave up 2 bases and V 6 bases, and 10 bases lay outside the gene matches. CDR3 loop: CASSHLGTGINTEAFF. The CDR3 DNA reads TGCGCCAGCAGTCATTTAGGGACAGGGATTAACACTGAAGCTTTCTTT.